The 2 T cell receptor beta chains below come from one sample, sequenced in a study of cytomegalovirus exposure and HLA in healthy donors. The PCR employed 60 Vbeta primers together with 13 Jbeta primers. Data came from immunoSEQ multiplex PCR; TCRdb stores just in-frame clones and leaves some out. The sample consists of roughly 130,000 clones, about 79% of them appearing once. The sample taken for sequencing was PBMCs. The receptors originated from a young woman in good health and CMV-seropositive.

The chain uses TRBV6-1 and TRBJ1-2; D perhaps matches TRBD1 (5 bases). This CDR3 contains 12 residues. The V gene's germline CDR1 is MNHNS and CDR2 SASEGT. V lost 5 bases, J lost 8 bases, and 12 bases lay in between. The CDR3 here is CASSIRGEGYTF. The CDR3 DNA follows: TGTGCCAGCAGTATCCGGGGGGAAGGCTACACCTTC.

This clone was seen a single time. The chain couples TRBV5-1 to TRBJ2-7; D gene ambiguous. CDR1 and CDR2 (germline): SGHRS, YFSETQ. The CDR3 runs to 13 residues. The V end was cut by 1 base, the J end by 3 bases, with 8 bases between. CDR3 sequence: CASSLSPGYEQYF. In nucleotides, the CDR3 is TGCGCCAGCAGCTTGAGCCCAGGCTACGAGCAGTACTTC. Together with reference TRBV5-1 and TRBJ2-7, the CDR3 gives the full variable domain: KAGVTQTPRYLIKTRGQQVTLSCSPISGHRSVSWYQQTPGQGLQFLFEYFSETQRNKGNFPGRFSGRQFSNSRSEMNVSTLELGDSALYLCASSLSPGYEQYFGPGTRLTVT.